These 4 T cell receptor beta chains share one sample of origin, sequenced in a study of blood T cell repertoires in COVID-19 (dated by TCRdb to about 2020). Library preparation was by the immunoSEQ multiplex PCR assay. Entries here come from immuneACCESS through TCRdb and include only in-frame sequences with V and J called. Some clones fail to appear in such tables; in the studies checked, an unresolved V gene covers under half of the shortfall, and the cause of the remainder is unknown. Present in this sample are about 140,000 clones, around 84% of which were seen just once. 8% to 9% of the sample is in the top ten clones. Sequencing was done on a sample of peripheral blood. All receptors come from a man aged 25-40 years with COVID-19, enrolled during active disease.

This clone was recorded once. The J gene is TRBJ2-7, the V gene TRBV28; no firm D call. The CDR3 spans 12 residues. Per the germline V gene, CDR1 is MDHEN and CDR2 is SYDVKM. The V end was cut by 6 bases, the J end by 6 bases, with 12 bases between. CDR3 sequence: CASSSPPSEQYF. The CDR3 bases are TGTGCCAGCAGCTCTCCCCCCTCCGAGCAGTACTTC.

The rearrangement joins TRBV29-1 to TRBJ1-5; TRBD1 might be the D (5 bases). CDR1 SQVTM and CDR2 ANQGSEA come from the germline V gene. CDR3 size: 13 residues. V shed 4 bases and J shed 3 bases, with 10 bases lying between them. CDR3 in amino acids: CSVGEGANQPQHF. The CDR3 DNA follows: TGCAGCGTTGGAGAAGGGGCCAATCAGCCCCAGCATTTT.

The chain uses TRBV27 and TRBJ2-3; maybe TRBD1 (5 bases). Germline assignment: CDR1 MNHEY and CDR2 SMNVEV (reference sequence). Trimming took 5 bases from V and 1 from J, leaving 16 bases between them. The CDR3 is made up of 16 amino acids. The CDR3 here is CASSLRQSIGTDTQYF. The CDR3 DNA is TGTGCCAGCAGTCTTAGACAGTCTATAGGCACAGATACGCAGTATTTT.

The chain links TRBV15 to TRBJ1-4, with 9 bases lining up with TRBD1. The CDR3 is made up of 15 amino acids. V trimming: 0 bases; J trimming: 4 bases; junction bases outside the gene matches: 0. Per germline, CDR1 LNHNV and CDR2 YYDKDF (reference sequence). Written as DNA, the CDR3 is TGTGCCACCAGCAGAGAGGGACAGGGTAATGAAAAACTGTTTTTT. Translating it yields CATSREGQGNEKLFF.